Below, 10 T cell receptor beta chains from the same sample are listed, as sequenced in a study of TIL therapy for anti-PD-1-resistant metastatic lung cancer. The libraries were made with immunoSEQ v3. Repertoires were generated with immunoSEQ multiplex PCR, while TCRdb's copy carries only in-frame clones and drops some. The sample yields 55,000 to 65,000 clones, 73% seen once. Time point meaning: pre-treatment sample, taken before nivolumab and TIL therapy. The specimen was blood, collected at baseline. The receptors originated from a person between 25 and 79 years old with non-small cell lung cancer.

The chain employs TRBV7-8 and TRBJ2-7, with D possibly matching TRBD2 (6 bases). The CDR3 is made up of 13 amino acids. Trimming pared 5 bases from V and 4 bases from J, leaving 12 bases between. Per the germline V gene, CDR1 is SGHVS and CDR2 is FQNEAQ. The chain's CDR3 is CASSPGEVYEQYF. Written as DNA, the CDR3 is TGTGCCAGCAGCCCGGGGGAGGTATACGAGCAGTACTTC.

In its sample, this clone was seen a few times. A read error may account for a junction end that differs from germline. The chain couples TRBV6-1 to TRBJ1-6; 7 positions agree with TRBD1. From germline, CDR1 is MNHNS and CDR2 SASEGT. This CDR3 contains 15 residues. CDR3 DNA: TGTGCCAGCAGCGAAGGAGGAGGGACAGCCTCACCCCTCCACTTT. Encoded protein: CASSEGGGTASPLHF.

The V call is TRBV6-1, the J call TRBJ1-6, with D possibly being TRBD1 (5 bases). The germline V gene has CDR1 MNHNS and CDR2 SASEGT. This CDR3 is 14 amino acids long. The V and J ends lost 5 bases and 14 bases respectively, with 19 bases between them. As DNA, the CDR3 is TGTGCCAGCAGTCCAGGGACGACCGTTTTTTCCCTCCACTTT. This encodes CASSPGTTVFSLHF.

This clone was observed a handful of times. The genes are TRBV9 and TRBJ1-2; D is ambiguous. The germline CDR1 and CDR2 sequences are SGDLS and YYNGEE. V lost 0 bases and J lost 8, with 14 bases in between. The CDR3 extends over 14 amino acids. CDR3 sequence reads: CASSVDPTREGYTF. CDR3 in DNA: TGTGCCAGCAGCGTAGACCCCACGCGGGAGGGCTACACCTTC.

The chain links TRBV4-3 to TRBJ1-2; 7 bases map to TRBD1. Per germline, CDR1 LGHNA and CDR2 YSLEER. The length of the CDR3 is 16 residues. The trim removed 0 bases at V and 4 bases at J, leaving 8 bases unmatched. CDR3 in DNA: TGCGCCAGCAGCCAAGAGACAGGGAGCAACCTCTATGGCTACACCTTC. Protein sequence: CASSQETGSNLYGYTF.

The CDR3 sequence: CASSFGTSGYNEQFF. The CDR3 DNA sequence: TGTGCCAGCAGCTTCGGGACTAGCGGCTACAATGAGCAGTTCTTC. This rearrangement joins TRBV11-3 to TRBJ2-1; 11 bases align to TRBD2. With 3 bases clipped from V and 3 bases from J, the junction kept 1 base outside the gene matches. The CDR3 is 15 amino acids. In germline, CDR1 is SGHNT, CDR2 YENEEA.

J is TRBJ1-4 and V is TRBV5-5, with D possibly matching TRBD1 (5 bases). The germline gives CDR1 SGHKS, CDR2 YYEKEE (reference sequence). V was cut by 1 base and J by 0 bases, with 16 bases left in between. There are 18 residues in the CDR3. The CDR3 region is CASSLQGPTSATNEKLFF. In DNA form, the CDR3 reads TGTGCCAGCAGCTTGCAGGGCCCAACGAGTGCAACTAATGAAAAACTGTTTTTT.

The genes are TRBV27 and TRBJ1-4; D gene uncertain. CDR3 length: 18 residues. The germline CDR1 and CDR2 sequences are MNHEY and SMNVEV (reference sequence). V gave up 4 bases and J gave up 8 bases, with 26 bases separating them. The CDR3 region is CASSSQYPVAGGIEKLFF. The CDR3 nucleotides read TGTGCCAGCAGTTCACAATACCCGGTCGCCGGTGGGATAGAAAAACTGTTTTTT.

This clone was observed a few times. The genes are TRBV4-2 and TRBJ1-5, with TRBD1 as a possible D gene (6 bases). Germline V gene sequence: CDR1 LGHNA, CDR2 YNFKEQ. This CDR3 comprises 16 residues. V lost 0 bases and J lost 3, with 12 bases in between. In DNA, the CDR3 is TGTGCCAGCAGCCAAGACGCCCGGGACAACAATCAGCCCCAGCATTTT. Its protein is CASSQDARDNNQPQHF.

The chain recombines TRBV6-4 with TRBJ1-5, with 7 bases that match TRBD1. The CDR3 extends over 18 amino acids. Germline CDR1 MRHNA, CDR2 SNTAGT. Trimming cost V 2 bases and J 0 bases; bases outside gene matches: 10. CDR3 protein: CASSDDRDAIHSNQPQHF. DNA of the CDR3: TGTGCCAGCAGTGACGACAGGGACGCTATCCATAGCAATCAGCCCCAGCATTTT.